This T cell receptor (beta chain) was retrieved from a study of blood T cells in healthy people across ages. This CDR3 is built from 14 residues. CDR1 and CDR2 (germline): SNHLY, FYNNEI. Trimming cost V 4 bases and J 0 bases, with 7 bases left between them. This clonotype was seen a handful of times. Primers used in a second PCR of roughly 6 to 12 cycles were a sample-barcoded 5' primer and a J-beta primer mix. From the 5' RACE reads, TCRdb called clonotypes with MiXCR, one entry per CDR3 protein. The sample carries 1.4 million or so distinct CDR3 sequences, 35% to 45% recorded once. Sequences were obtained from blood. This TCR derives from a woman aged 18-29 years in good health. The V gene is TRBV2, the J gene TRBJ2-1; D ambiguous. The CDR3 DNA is TGTGCCAGCAGTGCGTCGAGCTCCTACAATGAGCAGTTCTTC. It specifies CASSASSSYNEQFF.